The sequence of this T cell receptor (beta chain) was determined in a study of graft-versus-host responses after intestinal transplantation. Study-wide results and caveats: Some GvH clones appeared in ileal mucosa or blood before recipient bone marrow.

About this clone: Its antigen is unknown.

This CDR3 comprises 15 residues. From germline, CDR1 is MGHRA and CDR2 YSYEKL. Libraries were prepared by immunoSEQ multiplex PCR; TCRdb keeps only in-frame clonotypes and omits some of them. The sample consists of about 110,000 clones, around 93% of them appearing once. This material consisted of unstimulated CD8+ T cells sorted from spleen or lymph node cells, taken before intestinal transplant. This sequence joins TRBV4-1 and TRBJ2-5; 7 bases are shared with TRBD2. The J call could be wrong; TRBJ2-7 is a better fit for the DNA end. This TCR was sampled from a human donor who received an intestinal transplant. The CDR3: CASSQVQAGSYEQYF. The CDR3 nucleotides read TGCGCCAGCAGCCAAGTACAAGCGGGGTCCTACGAGCAGTACTTC.